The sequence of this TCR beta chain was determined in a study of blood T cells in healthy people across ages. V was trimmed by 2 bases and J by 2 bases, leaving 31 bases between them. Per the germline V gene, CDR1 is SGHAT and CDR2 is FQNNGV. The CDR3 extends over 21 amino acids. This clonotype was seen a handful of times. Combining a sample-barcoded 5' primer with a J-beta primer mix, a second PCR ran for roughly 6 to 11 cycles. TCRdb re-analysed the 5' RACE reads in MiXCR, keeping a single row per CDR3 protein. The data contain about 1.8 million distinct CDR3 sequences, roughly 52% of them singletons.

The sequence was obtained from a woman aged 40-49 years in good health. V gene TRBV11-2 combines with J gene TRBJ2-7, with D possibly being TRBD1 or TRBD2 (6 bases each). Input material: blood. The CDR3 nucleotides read TGTGCCAGCAGCTTACTCAGGTTCCCCACAGGGCGAGGGACTTCAACCTACGAGCAGTACTTC. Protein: CASSLLRFPTGRGTSTYEQYF.